The clone carrying this T cell receptor (beta chain) was counted ten times or more. What it binds is unknown. CDR1 is SGDLS, CDR2 YYNGEE, per germline. With 0 bases clipped from V and 5 bases from J, the junction kept 6 bases outside the gene matches. The CDR3 covers 16 residues. The data derive from a study of response to subunit inactivated influenza vaccine. Findings and caveats of the study: The authors suggested that few new T cells are recruited per seasonal influenza vaccination.

MiXCR, applied by TCRdb to the RT-PCR reads, yields one record per CDR3 protein. The sample includes more than 200,000 distinct CDR3 sequences, 12% of them seen just once. This sample comprised non-naive T cells sorted from PBMCs, obtained about 14 days before vaccination. The clonotype comes from a man aged 50 to 59 who received an inactivated influenza vaccine. The gene calls are TRBV9 and TRBJ2-1; 9 bases agree with TRBD2. The CDR3 bases are TGTGCCAGCAGCGTAGCTAGCGGGACGAATCACAATGAGCAGTTCTTC. Its translation is CASSVASGTNHNEQFF. Drawing the rest from reference TRBV9 and TRBJ2-1, the complete variable domain is DSGVTQTPKHLITATGQRVTLRCSPRSGDLSVYWYQQSLDQGLQFLIQYYNGEERAKGNILERFSAQQFPDLHSELNLSSLELGDSALYFCASSVASGTNHNEQFFGPGTRLTVL.